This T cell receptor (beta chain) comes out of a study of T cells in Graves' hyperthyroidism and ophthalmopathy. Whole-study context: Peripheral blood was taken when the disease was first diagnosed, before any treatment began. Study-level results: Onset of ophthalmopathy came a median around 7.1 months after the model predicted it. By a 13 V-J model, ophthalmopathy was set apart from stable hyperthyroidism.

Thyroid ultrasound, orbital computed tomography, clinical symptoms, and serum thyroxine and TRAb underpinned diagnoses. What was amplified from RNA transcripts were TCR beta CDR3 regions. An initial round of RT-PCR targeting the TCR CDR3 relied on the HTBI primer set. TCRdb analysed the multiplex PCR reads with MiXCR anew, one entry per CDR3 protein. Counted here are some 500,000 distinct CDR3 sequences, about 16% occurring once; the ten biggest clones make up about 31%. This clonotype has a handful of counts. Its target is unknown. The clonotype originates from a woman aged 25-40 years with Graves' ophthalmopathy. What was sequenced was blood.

CDR3 sequence (DNA): TGCAGTCCCCAAGGTGGGCTAGCGGGAGGAAAGGCGCGTGAGCAGTACTTC. It specifies CSPQGGLAGGKAREQYF. V is TRBV20-1 and J is TRBJ2-7, with 11 bases aligning to TRBD2. The CDR3 length is 17 residues. The V and J ends lost 8 bases and 7 bases, in that order; junction bases with no gene match: 22. CDR1 and CDR2 (germline): DFQATT, SNEGSKA (reference sequence).